This record concerns one T cell receptor beta chain sequence. This sample was taken from a study of blood T cell repertoires in COVID-19. Study-level background: From the United States, Italy and Spain came samples of acute and convalescent COVID-19.

Trimming pared 6 bases from V and 1 base from J, leaving 7 bases between. This CDR3 is built from 11 residues. Germline V gene sequence: CDR1 DFQATT, CDR2 SNEGSKA (reference sequence). Source study methods: Estimation of nucleated cell counts relied on the amplification of reference gene primers. The method was immunoSEQ multiplex PCR; TCRdb's version includes in-frame clones alone and lacks a portion of them. That table gives V, J and clone size, and the DNA gave D and trimming. The sample has about 170,000 clones, roughly 80% seen once. Adults between roughly 18 and 90 years of age took part from approximately 24 US areas. Cohort assignment relied on participant-reported clinical history.

The chain is built from TRBV20-1 and TRBJ2-7; D call uncertain. Sequenced: PBMCs or T cells enriched from blood (not recorded which). This receptor was identified in a man in his fifties or sixties who had recovered from COVID-19. The CDR3: CSATESYEQYF. As DNA, the CDR3 is TGCAGTGCCACCGAGTCCTACGAGCAGTACTTC.